This T cell receptor (beta chain) is from a study of cytomegalovirus exposure and HLA in healthy donors. Study-level findings and limits: A later examination showed that TCR association rates differed by HLA locus, with DRB1 most and HLA-C fewest. Three CMV-associated chains proved CMV antigen-specific in vitro. Cytomegalovirus association was listed for around 180 TCR beta chains.

With respect to this clone: Its antigen is unidentified.

V was clipped by 5 bases and J by 8 bases, with 18 bases between them. CDR1 and CDR2 from the germline V gene are SEHNR and FQNEAQ (reference sequence). The CDR3 extends over 14 amino acids. Primers for the PCR totalled 60 Vbeta and 13 Jbeta. TCRdb's table, derived via immunoSEQ multiplex PCR, lists solely in-frame clones and lacks some. The sample contains 90,000 to 100,000 clones, 69% of which appear only once. The TCR was taken from a female donor in good health and CMV-seronegative. This sequence joins TRBV7-9 and TRBJ1-1; D not certain. The sequencing sample was made of PBMCs. The CDR3 bases are TGTGCCAGCAGCCCCCTCAGATGGTCTGAAGAAGCTTTCTTT. This codes for CASSPLRWSEEAFF.